The TCR beta chain described here comes from a study of blood T cell repertoires in COVID-19. Study-wide context: COVID-19 samples collected from the United States, Italy and Spain covered acute and convalescent phases. PBMCs, B-cell-depleted T cells, or T cells were the source of the cDNA or gDNA that made up the material.

Germline values: CDR1 MGHRA, CDR2 YSYEKL. The V gene lost 0 bases and the J gene lost 9 bases, with 9 bases spanning the gap. CDR3 size: 13 residues. In the study's own analysis: Counts of nucleated cells, estimated from reference gene primer amplification, were obtained. Libraries were prepared by immunoSEQ multiplex PCR; TCRdb keeps only in-frame clonotypes and omits some of them. Clone size and the V and J calls come from that table; the DNA yielded D and trimming. The sample carries about 45,000 clones, roughly nine tenths recorded once. Material: peripheral blood. The source of this sequence is a woman of 80 years or more with active COVID-19. The chain recombines TRBV4-1 with TRBJ1-3; D unclear. CDR3 amino acids: CASSQERRGTIYF. CDR3 DNA sequence: TGCGCCAGCAGCCAAGAGCGGAGAGGCACCATATATTTT.